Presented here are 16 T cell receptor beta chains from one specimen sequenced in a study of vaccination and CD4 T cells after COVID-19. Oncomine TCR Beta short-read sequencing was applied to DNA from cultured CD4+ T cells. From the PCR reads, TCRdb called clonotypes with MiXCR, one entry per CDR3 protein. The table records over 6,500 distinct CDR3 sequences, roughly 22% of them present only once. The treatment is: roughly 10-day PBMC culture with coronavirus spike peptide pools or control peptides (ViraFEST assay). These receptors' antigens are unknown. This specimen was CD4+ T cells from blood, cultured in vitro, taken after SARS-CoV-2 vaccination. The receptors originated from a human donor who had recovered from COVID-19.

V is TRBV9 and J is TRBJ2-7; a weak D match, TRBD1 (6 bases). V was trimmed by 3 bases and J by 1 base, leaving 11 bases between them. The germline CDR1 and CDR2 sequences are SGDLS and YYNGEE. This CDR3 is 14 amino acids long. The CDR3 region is CASSGHRASYEQYF. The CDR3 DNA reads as TGTGCCAGCAGCGGTCACAGGGCTTCCTACGAGCAGTACTTC.

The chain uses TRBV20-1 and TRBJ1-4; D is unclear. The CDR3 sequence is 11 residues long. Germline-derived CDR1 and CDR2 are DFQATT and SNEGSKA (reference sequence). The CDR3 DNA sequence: TGCAGCAAAGGGAGGGAAGGAAAACTGTTTTTT. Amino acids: CSKGREGKLFF.

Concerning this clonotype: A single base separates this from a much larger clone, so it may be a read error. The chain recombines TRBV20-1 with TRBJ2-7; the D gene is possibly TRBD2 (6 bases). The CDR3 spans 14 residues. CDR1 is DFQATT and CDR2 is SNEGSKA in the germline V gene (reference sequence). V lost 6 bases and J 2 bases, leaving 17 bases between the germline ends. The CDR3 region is CSASRIGEAYEQYF. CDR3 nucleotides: TGCAGTGCGTCCCGGATAGGGGAGGCCTACGAGCAGTACTTC.

Written as DNA, the CDR3 is TGTGCCAGCAGCATAGAGGCCTATAGCTCTGGGGCCAACGTCCTGACTTTC. It encodes CASSIEAYSSGANVLTF. The chain is built from TRBV5-5 and TRBJ2-6; D gene ambiguous. The V gene lost 4 bases and the J gene lost 0 bases, with 14 bases spanning the gap. CDR1 and CDR2 from the germline V gene are SGHKS and YYEKEE (reference sequence). CDR3 length: 17 amino acids.

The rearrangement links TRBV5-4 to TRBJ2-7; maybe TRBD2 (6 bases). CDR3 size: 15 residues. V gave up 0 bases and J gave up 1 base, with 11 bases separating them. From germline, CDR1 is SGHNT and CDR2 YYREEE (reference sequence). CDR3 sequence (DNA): TGTGCCAGCAGCTTGGCCGGGAGCGGTTCCTACGAGCAGTACTTC. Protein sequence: CASSLAGSGSYEQYF. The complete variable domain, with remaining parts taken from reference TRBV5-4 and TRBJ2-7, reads ETGVTQSPTHLIKTRGQQVTLRCSSQSGHNTVSWYQQALGQGPQFIFQYYREEENGRGNFPPRFSGLQFPNYSSELNVNALELDDSALYLCASSLAGSGSYEQYFGPGTRLTVT.

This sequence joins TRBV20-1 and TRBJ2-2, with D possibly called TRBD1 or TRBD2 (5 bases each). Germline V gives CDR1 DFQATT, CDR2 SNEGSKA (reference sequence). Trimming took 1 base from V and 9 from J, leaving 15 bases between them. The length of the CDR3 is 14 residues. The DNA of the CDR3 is TGCAGTGCTAGAGCGGGGATATGGGGCAGGGAGCTGTTTTTT. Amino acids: CSARAGIWGRELFF.

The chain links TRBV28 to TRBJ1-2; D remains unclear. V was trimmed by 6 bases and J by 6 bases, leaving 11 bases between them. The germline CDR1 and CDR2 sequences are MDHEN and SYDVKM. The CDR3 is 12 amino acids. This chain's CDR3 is CASRLTGNGYTF. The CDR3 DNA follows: TGTGCCAGCAGACTGACGGGGAATGGCTACACCTTC.

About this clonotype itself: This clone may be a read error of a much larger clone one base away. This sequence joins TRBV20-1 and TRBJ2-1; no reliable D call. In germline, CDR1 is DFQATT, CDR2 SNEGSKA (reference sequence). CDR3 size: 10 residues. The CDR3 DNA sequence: TGCAACCCGCTCCAATATGAGCAGTTCTTC. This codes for CNPLQYEQFF.

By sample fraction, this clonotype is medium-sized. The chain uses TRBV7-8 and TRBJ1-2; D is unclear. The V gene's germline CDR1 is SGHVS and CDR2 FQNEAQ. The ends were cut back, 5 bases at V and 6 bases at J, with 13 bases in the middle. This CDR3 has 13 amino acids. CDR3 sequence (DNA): TGTGCCAGCAGCCCGTCGGGGTGGGATGGCTACACCTTC. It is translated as CASSPSGWDGYTF.

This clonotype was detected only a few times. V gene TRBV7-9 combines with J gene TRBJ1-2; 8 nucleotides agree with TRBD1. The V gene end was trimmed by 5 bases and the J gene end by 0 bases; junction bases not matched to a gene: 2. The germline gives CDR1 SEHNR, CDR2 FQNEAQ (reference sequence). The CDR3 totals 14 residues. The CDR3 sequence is CASSRDRTNYGYTF. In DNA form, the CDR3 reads TGTGCCAGCAGCCGGGACAGGACTAACTATGGCTACACCTTC.

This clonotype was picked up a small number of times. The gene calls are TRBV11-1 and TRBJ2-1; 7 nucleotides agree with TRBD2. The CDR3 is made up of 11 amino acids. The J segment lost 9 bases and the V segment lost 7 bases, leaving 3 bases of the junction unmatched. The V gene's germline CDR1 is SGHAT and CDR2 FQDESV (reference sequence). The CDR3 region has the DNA TGTGCCAGCACCGGCGGGGGTGAGCAGTTCTTC. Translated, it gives CASTGGGEQFF.

The CDR3 region has the DNA TGCAGTGCTAGAGTAGCGGGAGCAGGGGATACGCAGTATTTT. Translated, it gives CSARVAGAGDTQYF. The chain is built from TRBV20-1 and TRBJ2-3, with 9 positions matching TRBD2. CDR1 is DFQATT and CDR2 is SNEGSKA in the germline V gene (reference sequence). Trimming cost V 1 base and J 6 bases; bases outside gene matches: 5. CDR3 length: 14 residues.

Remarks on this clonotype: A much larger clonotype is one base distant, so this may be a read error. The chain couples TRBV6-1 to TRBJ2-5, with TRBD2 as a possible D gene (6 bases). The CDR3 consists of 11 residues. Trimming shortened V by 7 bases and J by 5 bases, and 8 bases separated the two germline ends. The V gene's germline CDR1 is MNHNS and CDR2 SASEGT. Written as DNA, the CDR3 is TGTGCCAGCATTCTAGCGGAGACCCAGTACTTC. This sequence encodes CASILAETQYF.

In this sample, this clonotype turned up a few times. The CDR3 spells CASRGSSEGTDTQYF. The CDR3 nucleotides read TGTGCCAGCAGGGGGTCTAGCGAAGGCACAGATACGCAGTATTTT. The V and J genes are TRBV28 and TRBJ2-3; D perhaps matches TRBD2 (6 bases). The germline CDR1 and CDR2 sequences are MDHEN and SYDVKM. The CDR3 sequence is 15 residues long. Trimming removed 6 bases from V and 1 base from J, with 14 bases in between.

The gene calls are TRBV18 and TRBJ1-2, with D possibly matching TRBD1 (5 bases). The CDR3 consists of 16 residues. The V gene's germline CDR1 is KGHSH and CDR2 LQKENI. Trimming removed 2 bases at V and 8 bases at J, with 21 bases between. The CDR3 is CASSPDSGRDGSGYTF. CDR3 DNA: TGTGCCAGCTCACCAGACTCGGGCCGGGACGGGAGCGGCTACACCTTC.

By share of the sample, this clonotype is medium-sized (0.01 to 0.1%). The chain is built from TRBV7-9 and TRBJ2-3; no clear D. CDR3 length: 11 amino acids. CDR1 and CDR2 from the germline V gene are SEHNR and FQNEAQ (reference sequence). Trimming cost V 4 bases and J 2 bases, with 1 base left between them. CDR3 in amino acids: CASSSTDTQYF. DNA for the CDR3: TGTGCCAGCAGCTCCACAGATACGCAGTATTTT.